A single sample is the source of the 6 T cell receptor beta chains below, sequenced in a study of control samples from healthy donors and cancer patients. Data came from immunoSEQ multiplex PCR; TCRdb stores just in-frame clones and leaves some out. Of about 60,000 clones in the sample, 90% are singletons; the top ten hold roughly 1.2%. Sequenced material: PBMCs. These receptors were collected from a woman aged 50 to 65 with colorectal cancer.

V usage is TRBV12-3 or TRBV12-4 and J usage is TRBJ1-1, with D unresolved. CDR3 size: 12 residues. V gave up 11 bases and J gave up 1 base, with 11 bases separating them. CDR3 protein: CASRGENTEAFF. As DNA, the CDR3 is TGTGCCTCACGGGGAGAGAACACTGAAGCTTTCTTT.

The chain is built from TRBV2 and TRBJ1-1, with D unclear. Germline CDR1 SNHLY, CDR2 FYNNEI. V was shortened by 2 bases and J by 6 bases, with 19 bases between the two germline ends. This CDR3 spans 16 amino acids. The CDR3 DNA reads as TGTGCCAGCAGTGAACTGGGTTCGGTCCTTTACGCTGAAGCTTTCTTT. As protein: CASSELGSVLYAEAFF.

This clone has a single count. J is TRBJ1-1 and V is TRBV7-9; D gene ambiguous. The germline CDR1 and CDR2 sequences are SEHNR and FQNEAQ (reference sequence). CDR3 size: 14 residues. Deletions cut 1 base from V and 0 bases from J, with 6 bases between. The CDR3 loop reads CASSLVRMNTEAFF. The CDR3 DNA follows: TGTGCCAGCAGCTTAGTTAGGATGAACACTGAAGCTTTCTTT.

CDR3 DNA: TGTGCCAGCAGTTCTCATTCTCCCTTTAATGAAAAACTGTTTTTT. Protein product: CASSSHSPFNEKLFF. The chain carries TRBV28 and TRBJ1-4; no definite D call. Germline-derived CDR1 and CDR2 are MDHEN and SYDVKM. The CDR3 totals 15 residues. V dropped 4 bases and J dropped 4 bases, with 13 bases sitting between them.

V is TRBV18 and J is TRBJ1-2, with D unresolved. Trimming pared 1 base from V and 0 bases from J, leaving 6 bases between. The CDR3 contains 14 residues. Germline CDR1 and CDR2: KGHSH and LQKENI. The CDR3 DNA sequence: TGTGCCAGCTCACCACTCCAAGCTAACTATGGCTACACCTTC. Translation: CASSPLQANYGYTF.

The chain couples TRBV7-9 to TRBJ1-2; unclear D gene. V lost 3 bases, J lost 6 bases, and 11 bases lay in between. The germline V gene has CDR1 SEHNR and CDR2 FQNEAQ (reference sequence). The CDR3 runs 13 residues. The CDR3 DNA reads TGTGCCAGCAGCTTGGTCCTGGGCGATGGCTACACCTTC. As protein: CASSLVLGDGYTF.